These 25 T cell receptor beta chains were all obtained from the same sample, sequenced in a study of shared clonotypes between healthy human individuals. It was CD45RO-negative cells, positively selected for CCR7, that made up naive CD8 cells, with terminally differentiated effector memory CD45RA+ cells excluded. The assay was immunoSEQ multiplex PCR, and TCRdb's table has in-frame clones only and misses some. The data show hundreds of thousands of clones, 92% seen once. The sequencing input was naive CD8+ T cells sorted from blood. The receptors were sampled from a man aged 25 to 45 in good health.

This chain connects TRBV6-5 to TRBJ2-5; D may be TRBD1 (5 bases). The germline gives CDR1 MNHEY, CDR2 SVGAGI. V lost 6 bases and J lost 3, with 11 bases in between. The CDR3 extends over 13 amino acids. The CDR3 sequence is CASRPNRKETQYF. The CDR3 region has the DNA TGTGCCAGCAGGCCAAACAGGAAAGAGACCCAGTACTTC.

The chain is built from TRBV10-2 and TRBJ1-4, with no clear D. V was trimmed by 2 bases and J by 7 bases, leaving 8 bases between them. This CDR3 is built from 13 residues. Germline V gene lookup returns CDR1 WSHSY and CDR2 SAAADI. The CDR3 nucleotides read TGCGCCAGCAGTGAGGGGTTCTTTGAAAAACTGTTTTTT. It translates to CASSEGFFEKLFF.

The CDR3 bases are TGTGCCAGCAGCTTGCAGGGGCCTACCCAGTACTTC. Its translation is CASSLQGPTQYF. The chain uses TRBV7-6 and TRBJ2-5; D may be TRBD1 (6 bases). CDR1 is SGHVS, CDR2 FNYEAQ, per germline. Trimming removed 3 bases from V and 8 bases from J, with 10 bases in between. CDR3 length: 12 residues.

The CDR3 bases are TGTGCCAGCTCATACCTGAGACTAGCGGGAGAGAATGAGCAGTTCTTC. Its protein product is CASSYLRLAGENEQFF. The V gene is TRBV18, the J gene TRBJ2-1; 12 bases map to TRBD2. The CDR3 has 16 amino acids. CDR1 and CDR2 from the germline V gene are KGHSH and LQKENI. Germline trimming cut 5 bases from V and 7 bases from J; bases unmatched to any gene: 9. Complete variable domain (other parts from reference TRBV18 and TRBJ2-1): NAGVMQNPRHLVRRRGQEARLRCSPMKGHSHVYWYRQLPEEGLKFMVYLQKENIIDESGMPKERFSAEFPKEGPSILRIQQVVRGDSAAYFCASSYLRLAGENEQFFGPGTRLTVL.

To note about this clone: Other nucleotide sequences in the sample specify the same CDR3. This chain joins TRBV27 and TRBJ2-1, with TRBD2 matching over 13 bases. There are 15 residues in the CDR3. The J segment lost 6 bases and the V segment lost 5 bases, leaving 4 bases of the junction unmatched. Germline V gives CDR1 MNHEY, CDR2 SMNVEV (reference sequence). The CDR3 reads CASSPGTSGTNEQFF. In DNA form, the CDR3 reads TGTGCCAGCAGTCCCGGGACTAGCGGGACCAATGAGCAGTTCTTC.

This clone has a handful of counts. V gene TRBV9 combines with J gene TRBJ2-4, with D possibly being TRBD1 or TRBD2 (5 bases each). The germline CDR1 and CDR2 sequences are SGDLS and YYNGEE. This CDR3 is built from 12 residues. The V gene lost 3 bases and the J gene lost 6 bases, with 7 bases spanning the gap. CDR3 coding DNA: TGTGCCAGCAGCGGGGACGGAAACATTCAGTACTTC. Its translation is CASSGDGNIQYF.

The chain recombines TRBV6-1 with TRBJ2-4; 10 bases are shared with TRBD2. Germline values: CDR1 MNHNS, CDR2 SASEGT. The J segment lost 0 bases and the V segment lost 1 base, leaving 6 bases of the junction unmatched. The CDR3 totals 18 residues. CDR3 amino acids: CASSEGLAGAVAKNIQYF. The CDR3 region has the DNA TGTGCCAGCAGTGAAGGGCTAGCGGGAGCGGTAGCCAAAAACATTCAGTACTTC.

The chain uses TRBV28 and TRBJ2-1; 11 bases agree with TRBD2. The CDR3 length is 14 residues. The trim removed 3 bases at V and 15 bases at J, leaving 10 bases unmatched. The V gene's germline CDR1 is MDHEN and CDR2 SYDVKM. The CDR3 coding sequence is TGTGCCAGCAGTTTTGGACTAGCGGGCGACTCGCGGTTCTTC. Encoded protein: CASSFGLAGDSRFF.

The J gene is TRBJ1-1, the V gene TRBV4-3; D possibly corresponds to TRBD1 (6 bases). Per germline, CDR1 LGHNA and CDR2 YSLEER. The CDR3 has 14 residues. Between the trimmed V and J ends, which lost 3 bases and 8 bases, there was a span of 16 bases. The CDR3 spells CASSQNPTGPEAFF. DNA for the CDR3: TGCGCCAGCAGCCAGAATCCGACAGGACCCGAAGCTTTCTTT.

The chain combines TRBV6-1 with TRBJ2-1; no reliable D call. Deletions cut 1 base from V and 4 bases from J, with 14 bases between. CDR3 length equals 16 residues. Germline V gives CDR1 MNHNS, CDR2 SASEGT. The CDR3 nucleotides read TGTGCCAGCAGTGAAGTATACCGGAACAGTTACAATGAGCAGTTCTTC. This sequence encodes CASSEVYRNSYNEQFF.

This chain links TRBV27 with TRBJ2-7; D might be TRBD2 (5 bases). The CDR3 has 16 residues. Germline CDR1 and CDR2: MNHEY and SMNVEV (reference sequence). V lost 5 bases and J lost 5, with 22 bases in between. The CDR3 here is CASSQQAESVFHEQYF. The CDR3 DNA is TGTGCCAGCAGTCAACAAGCGGAGTCCGTTTTCCACGAGCAGTACTTC.

Ten or more counts support this clone. This same CDR3 is encoded by further DNA sequences in the sample. In DNA, the CDR3 is TGTGCCACCAGCAGAGATGGTGACACAGATACGCAGTATTTT. Its translation is CATSRDGDTDTQYF. V and J are TRBV15 and TRBJ2-3; D ambiguous. The germline gives CDR1 LNHNV, CDR2 YYDKDF (reference sequence). There are 14 residues in the CDR3. Trimming took off 0 bases at V and 2 bases at J, with 6 bases between the two ends.

The rearrangement joins TRBV18 to TRBJ2-7, with 12 bases fitting TRBD1. Germline CDR1 reads KGHSH; CDR2 reads LQKENI. V dropped 3 bases and J dropped 7; count of bases not matched to a gene: 7. The CDR3 extends over 15 amino acids. The CDR3 bases are TGTGCCAGCTCACCCCGGGACAGGGGGCTGTGGGAGCAGTACTTC. Its protein product is CASSPRDRGLWEQYF.

On this clone itself: This specimen includes other DNA sequences encoding the same CDR3. The chain combines TRBV9 with TRBJ2-1; 7 nucleotides match TRBD1. The length of the CDR3 is 15 residues. CDR1 is SGDLS, CDR2 YYNGEE, per germline. The V gene end was trimmed by 0 bases and the J gene end by 2 bases; junction bases not matched to a gene: 2. The CDR3 region is CASSVVTGAYNEQFF. In DNA, the CDR3 is TGTGCCAGCAGCGTAGTTACAGGGGCCTACAATGAGCAGTTCTTC.

The chain joins TRBV13 to TRBJ1-1; perhaps TRBD1 as D (5 bases). Between the trimmed V and J ends, which lost 2 bases and 1 base, there was a span of 11 bases. Germline V CDR1 and CDR2: PRHDT, FYEKMQ (reference sequence). This CDR3 contains 15 residues. This chain's CDR3 is CASSLWDGPNTEAFF. CDR3 bases: TGTGCCAGCAGCTTATGGGACGGCCCGAACACTGAAGCTTTCTTT. Based on the CDR3 plus reference TRBV13 and TRBJ1-1, the full variable domain is AAGVIQSPRHLIKEKRETATLKCYPIPRHDTVYWYQQGPGQDPQFLISFYEKMQSDKGSIPDRFSAQQFSDYHSELNMSSLELGDSALYFCASSLWDGPNTEAFFGQGTRLTVV.

This rearrangement joins TRBV28 to TRBJ1-5; tentative D call: TRBD1 (6 bases). Germline CDR1 is MDHEN and CDR2 is SYDVKM. The CDR3 length is 15 residues. V was trimmed by 5 bases and J by 1 base, leaving 12 bases between them. The CDR3 protein is CASSLGGASNQPQHF. In DNA, the CDR3 is TGTGCCAGCAGTCTGGGGGGGGCGAGCAATCAGCCCCAGCATTTT.

The genes are TRBV5-1 and TRBJ2-1; D not certain. The germline V gene has CDR1 SGHRS and CDR2 YFSETQ. V dropped 0 bases and J dropped 8 bases, with 18 bases sitting between them. The CDR3 spans 16 residues. This CDR3 is CASSLAVAGAFDEQFF. The CDR3 DNA reads TGCGCCAGCAGCTTGGCCGTAGCTGGAGCCTTCGATGAGCAGTTCTTC.

This rearrangement joins TRBV27 to TRBJ1-4, with TRBD1 as a possible D gene (5 bases). Germline CDR1 and CDR2: MNHEY and SMNVEV (reference sequence). V dropped 5 bases and J dropped 7 bases, with 17 bases sitting between them. There are 15 residues in the CDR3. This chain's CDR3 is CASSPHGAHGEKLFF. The CDR3 region has the DNA TGTGCCAGCAGTCCCCATGGGGCGCATGGTGAAAAACTGTTTTTT.

The genes are TRBV5-5 and TRBJ1-4, with D hard to call. The CDR3 contains 15 residues. The V gene lost 0 bases and the J gene lost 5 bases, with 11 bases spanning the gap. From germline, CDR1 is SGHKS and CDR2 YYEKEE (reference sequence). CDR3 nucleotides: TGTGCCAGCAGCTTGGTCGCGTGGGGAAATGAAAAACTGTTTTTT. Translation: CASSLVAWGNEKLFF.

This clone has more than one count but fewer than ten. This rearrangement joins TRBV29-1 to TRBJ2-2; possible D gene TRBD2, 6 bases. CDR1 SQVTM and CDR2 ANQGSEA come from the germline V gene. Trimming stripped 8 bases from V and 4 bases from J, with 11 bases between. The length of the CDR3 is 12 residues. CDR3 in DNA: TGCAGCCTCGTGACTAGCACCGGGGAGCTGTTTTTT. Protein sequence: CSLVTSTGELFF.

This sequence joins TRBV27 and TRBJ2-4; TRBD2 matches 7 bases. Germline V CDR1 and CDR2: MNHEY, SMNVEV (reference sequence). V dropped 1 base and J dropped 5; count of bases not matched to a gene: 5. This CDR3 has 15 residues. The CDR3 loop is CASSLWWGGENIQYF. The CDR3 coding sequence is TGTGCCAGCAGTTTATGGTGGGGGGGTGAAAACATTCAGTACTTC.

The chain employs TRBV28 and TRBJ2-7; 8 bases map to TRBD1. With V trimmed by 6 bases and J by 4 bases, 8 bases remained unmatched. CDR1 and CDR2 (germline): MDHEN, SYDVKM. The CDR3 contains 14 residues. The CDR3 DNA reads as TGTGCCAGCAGCTCGGACAGGGTAGTTTACGAGCAGTACTTC. Amino acid sequence: CASSSDRVVYEQYF.

The chain uses TRBV5-1 and TRBJ1-5; TRBD1 aligns across 7 bases. Germline values: CDR1 SGHRS, CDR2 YFSETQ. The J segment lost 5 bases and the V segment lost 2 bases, leaving 10 bases of the junction unmatched. The CDR3 length is 16 residues. The CDR3 spells CASSFYQGQRDQPQHF. The CDR3 bases are TGCGCCAGCAGCTTCTACCAGGGACAGAGGGATCAGCCCCAGCATTTT.

CDR3 coding DNA: TGTGCCTGGAGTTTGGGACTAGGCCTAGAGACCCAGTACTTC. Translated, it gives CAWSLGLGLETQYF. The V call is TRBV30, the J call TRBJ2-5, with 8 bases identical to TRBD2. J gave up 4 bases and V 2 bases, and 6 bases lay outside the gene matches. The CDR3 is 14 amino acids. Germline CDR1 and CDR2: GTSNPN and SVGIG (reference sequence).

This clone was counted once. V gene TRBV6-5 combines with J gene TRBJ1-1; maybe TRBD1 (5 bases). The CDR3 contains 13 residues. V lost 6 bases and J 11 bases, leaving 19 bases between the germline ends. CDR1 and CDR2 from the germline V gene are MNHEY and SVGAGI. CDR3 loop: CASSLGAGLEAFF. CDR3 in DNA: TGTGCCAGCAGCCTAGGGGCAGGGCTGGAGGCTTTCTTT.